The 17 T cell receptor beta chains presented below share a single source sample, sequenced in a study of shared T cell receptors in the human thymus. Repertoires were generated with immunoSEQ multiplex PCR, while TCRdb's copy carries only in-frame clones and drops some. Among some 720,000 clones listed, roughly 88% were seen once. In addition, the sample was reused for a study of human thymus T cells.

The sequenced sample consisted of thymocytes. The receptors derive from a boy under two years old with a congenital heart defect.

This chain connects TRBV9 to TRBJ2-5; TRBD1 might be the D (5 bases). Germline values: CDR1 SGDLS, CDR2 YYNGEE. With 1 base removed from V and 0 bases from J, the gap between germline ends came to 7 bases. The CDR3 spans 14 residues. The CDR3 bases are TGTGCCAGCAGCGTACCAGGGAACCAAGAGACCCAGTACTTC. Protein: CASSVPGNQETQYF. The full variable domain, with the rest looked up from reference TRBV9 and TRBJ2-5, is DSGVTQTPKHLITATGQRVTLRCSPRSGDLSVYWYQQSLDQGLQFLIQYYNGEERAKGNILERFSAQQFPDLHSELNLSSLELGDSALYFCASSVPGNQETQYFGPGTRLLVL.

The chain employs TRBV5-1 and TRBJ1-1; D not certain. CDR1 is SGHRS, CDR2 YFSETQ, per germline. V was clipped by 4 bases and J by 0 bases, with 19 bases between them. The CDR3 spans 17 residues. The CDR3 protein is CASSMTLRWELNTEAFF. For the CDR3, the DNA is TGCGCCAGCAGCATGACCCTGCGATGGGAGTTGAACACTGAAGCTTTCTTT. Full variable domain (rest looked up from reference TRBV5-1 and TRBJ1-1): KAGVTQTPRYLIKTRGQQVTLSCSPISGHRSVSWYQQTPGQGLQFLFEYFSETQRNKGNFPGRFSGRQFSNSRSEMNVSTLELGDSALYLCASSMTLRWELNTEAFFGQGTRLTVV.

About this clone itself: One end of the junction does not line up with germline, which may come from a read error. The CDR3, as DNA: TGTGCCAGCAGTCCCCCTGACAGGGTCTACGCCTTC. Translating gives CASSPPDRVYAF. The chain couples TRBV6-1 to TRBJ1-2; the match to TRBD1 covers 7 bases. Looked up from germline, CDR1 is MNHNS and CDR2 is SASEGT. This CDR3 spans 12 amino acids.

V gene TRBV27 combines with J gene TRBJ2-6; 12 bases map to TRBD1. The CDR3 sequence is 19 residues long. Germline V CDR1 and CDR2: MNHEY, SMNVEV (reference sequence). J lost 0 bases, V lost 4 bases, and 7 bases had no gene match. For the CDR3, the DNA is TGTGCCAGCAGTTCCCGGGACAGGGGGCGAGACTCTGGGGCCAACGTCCTGACTTTC. It is translated as CASSSRDRGRDSGANVLTF.

V is TRBV4-2 and J is TRBJ2-7, with TRBD2 matching over 9 bases. The V segment lost 0 bases and the J segment 0 bases; nucleotides outside the gene matches: 3. The CDR3 length is 16 residues. Germline loops: CDR1 LGHNA, CDR2 YNFKEQ. The CDR3 nucleotides read TGTGCCAGCAGCCAAGACGGACTAGCGCGCTCCTACGAGCAGTACTTC. It codes for CASSQDGLARSYEQYF.

The chain is built from TRBV15 and TRBJ1-5, with 7 bases fitting TRBD1. V trimming: 3 bases; J trimming: 2 bases; junction bases outside the gene matches: 10. In germline, CDR1 is LNHNV, CDR2 YYDKDF (reference sequence). This CDR3 region has 17 residues. In DNA, the CDR3 is TGTGCCACCAGCAGTCACAGGGGAGGCGTCGGCAATCAGCCCCAGCATTTT. Translating it yields CATSSHRGGVGNQPQHF.

Concerning this clone itself: Other DNA sequences from this sample encode an identical CDR3 as well. The gene calls are TRBV5-1 and TRBJ2-3; TRBD2 might be the D (5 bases). V gave up 0 bases and J gave up 5 bases, with 7 bases separating them. This CDR3 has 13 amino acids. Germline CDR1 reads SGHRS; CDR2 reads YFSETQ. The CDR3 spells CASSLEGEDTQYF. For the CDR3, the DNA is TGCGCCAGCAGCTTGGAGGGAGAAGATACGCAGTATTTT. Drawing the rest from reference TRBV5-1 and TRBJ2-3, the complete variable domain is KAGVTQTPRYLIKTRGQQVTLSCSPISGHRSVSWYQQTPGQGLQFLFEYFSETQRNKGNFPGRFSGRQFSNSRSEMNVSTLELGDSALYLCASSLEGEDTQYFGPGTRLTVL.

V and J are TRBV5-4 and TRBJ2-7, with D possibly matching TRBD2 (5 bases). The germline V gene encodes CDR1 SGHNT and CDR2 YYREEE (reference sequence). Trimming pared 0 bases from V and 1 base from J, leaving 11 bases between. This CDR3 region has 15 residues. The CDR3 DNA sequence: TGTGCCAGCAGCTTGGGTGCTAGCAGTTCCTACGAGCAGTACTTC. This translates into CASSLGASSSYEQYF. The entire variable domain, with the rest obtained from reference TRBV5-4 and TRBJ2-7, is as follows: ETGVTQSPTHLIKTRGQQVTLRCSSQSGHNTVSWYQQALGQGPQFIFQYYREEENGRGNFPPRFSGLQFPNYSSELNVNALELDDSALYLCASSLGASSSYEQYFGPGTRLTVT.

The rearrangement joins TRBV7-2 to TRBJ2-7; TRBD1 aligns across 9 bases. Unmatched junction bases numbered 10, after V lost 5 bases and J lost 5 bases. The CDR3 totals 15 residues. Germline V gene sequence: CDR1 SGHTA, CDR2 FQGNSA. CDR3 nucleotides: TGTGCCAGCAGCGGTCCGGGACAGGGTGCCCACGAGCAGTACTTC. As protein: CASSGPGQGAHEQYF. Variable domain in full (rest from reference TRBV7-2 and TRBJ2-7): GAGVSQSPSNKVTEKGKDVELRCDPISGHTALYWYRQSLGQGLEFLIYFQGNSAPDKSGLPSDRFSAERTGGSVSTLTIQRTQQEDSAVYLCASSGPGQGAHEQYFGPGTRLTVT.

V is TRBV30 and J is TRBJ2-5; weak D call: TRBD2 (6 bases). The V gene lost 1 base and the J gene lost 5 bases, with 14 bases spanning the gap. Germline V gene lookup returns CDR1 GTSNPN and CDR2 SVGIG (reference sequence). There are 14 residues in the CDR3. The CDR3 nucleotides read TGTGCCTGGAGTGGAAGGAGGGGCCAGGAGACCCAGTACTTC. This codes for CAWSGRRGQETQYF.

Here the CDR3 reads CASSPLAGGPNEQFF. DNA for the CDR3: TGTGCCAGCTCCCCCTTGGCGGGAGGGCCCAATGAGCAGTTCTTC. This rearrangement joins TRBV18 to TRBJ2-1, with 9 bases lining up with TRBD2. The germline V gene has CDR1 KGHSH and CDR2 LQKENI. The V and J ends lost 6 bases and 6 bases, in that order; junction bases with no gene match: 9. This CDR3 has 15 residues.

The chain joins TRBV7-6 to TRBJ2-1; tentative D call: TRBD2 (5 bases). This CDR3 spans 17 amino acids. From germline, CDR1 is SGHVS and CDR2 FNYEAQ. The ends were cut back, 4 bases at V and 10 bases at J, with 26 bases in the middle. CDR3 protein: CASSSTSGSELQWEQFF. The CDR3 DNA reads as TGTGCCAGCAGCTCCACTTCGGGAAGCGAGCTACAATGGGAGCAGTTCTTC.

This chain connects TRBV29-1 to TRBJ2-3, with a tentative D call TRBD1 (6 bases). Germline V gene lookup returns CDR1 SQVTM and CDR2 ANQGSEA. CDR3 size: 15 residues. V lost 6 bases, J lost 1 base, and 17 bases lay in between. The CDR3 loop is CSVMVRGPGTDTQYF. As DNA, the CDR3 is TGCAGCGTCATGGTCAGGGGACCTGGCACAGATACGCAGTATTTT.

V and J are TRBV27 and TRBJ1-2, with D uncertain. The germline V and J ends were trimmed by 6 bases and 4 bases, with 15 bases remaining between them. Germline assignment: CDR1 MNHEY and CDR2 SMNVEV (reference sequence). The CDR3 is made up of 14 amino acids. The CDR3: CASRAPERIYGYTF. CDR3 nucleotides: TGTGCCAGCAGGGCCCCGGAGAGGATCTATGGCTACACCTTC.

The chain uses TRBV7-6 and TRBJ2-7; no clear D gene. Germline loops: CDR1 SGHVS, CDR2 FNYEAQ. Deletions cut 1 base from V and 4 bases from J, with 11 bases between. CDR3 length: 14 amino acids. The CDR3 DNA sequence: TGTGCCAGCAGCTTAGGTGGGCGTTGGTACGAGCAGTACTTC. Encoded protein: CASSLGGRWYEQYF.

The gene calls are TRBV27 and TRBJ1-4; 9 positions match TRBD1. The germline V gene has CDR1 MNHEY and CDR2 SMNVEV (reference sequence). CDR3 length: 19 residues. Germline trimming cut 9 bases from V and 0 bases from J; bases unmatched to any gene: 17. CDR3 residues: CASSSRRQGGSATNEKLFF. The CDR3 coding sequence is TGTGCCAGTTCCTCCCGACGACAGGGGGGTTCTGCAACTAATGAAAAACTGTTTTTT. Based on the CDR3 plus reference TRBV27 and TRBJ1-4, the full variable domain is EAQVTQNPRYLITVTGKKLTVTCSQNMNHEYMSWYRQDPGLGLRQIYYSMNVEVTDKGDVPEGYKVSRKEKRNFPLILESPSPNQTSLYFCASSSRRQGGSATNEKLFFGSGTQLSVL.

The genes are TRBV5-1 and TRBJ2-2; D is unresolved. Germline V gene data show CDR1 as SGHRS and CDR2 as YFSETQ. The CDR3 contains 16 residues. The germline V and J ends were trimmed by 1 base and 5 bases, with 15 bases remaining between them. CDR3 loop: CASSLFPATSTGELFF. Written as DNA, the CDR3 is TGCGCCAGCAGCTTGTTCCCAGCGACCTCGACCGGGGAGCTGTTTTTT.